The T cell receptor beta chain under discussion was sequenced for a study of regulatory T cells in long-lasting Graves disease. General study findings and limits: Persistent disease was associated with favored TRBV28 usage and with favored use of TRBJ1-2 and TRBJ2-5.

Stated time point: newly diagnosed GD, antithyroid drugs for less than 3 months. After RNA was extracted from PBMCs, the TCR library was made from it. iRepertoire HTBI primers and Arm-PCR of CDR3 regions built TCR beta libraries. Each CDR3 protein is one row after TCRdb ran MiXCR on the multiplex PCR reads. The table records 400,000 to 550,000 distinct CDR3 sequences, 16% of them present only once. The CDR3 spans 13 residues. Germline V gives CDR1 SGHTA, CDR2 FQGNSA. V lost 5 bases to trimming and J lost 2 bases, with 10 bases between them. This clonotype has ten or more counts. Its target is not known. This sample also belongs to another study, concerning T cells in Graves' hyperthyroidism and ophthalmopathy.

The V gene is TRBV7-2, the J gene TRBJ2-7; unclear D gene. The source is a woman between 18 and 30 years old with Graves disease. The starting material was peripheral blood mononuclear cells (PBMCs), obtained at new diagnosis, from a patient treated with antithyroid drugs. CDR3 region: CASSQTSTYEQYF. DNA of the CDR3: TGTGCCAGCAGCCAAACTTCGACCTACGAGCAGTACTTC.